The 9 T cell receptor beta chains listed next were all sequenced from one sample in a study of blood T cells in healthy people across ages. Sample-barcoded 5' priming and a J-beta primer mix drove a second PCR of roughly 6 to 12 cycles. TCRdb re-called the 5' RACE reads through MiXCR, storing one row per CDR3 protein. The sample lists roughly 1.6 million distinct CDR3 sequences, 30% to 35% occurring once. Sequenced sample: blood. Receptors originate from a woman aged 30 to 39 in good health.

The V call is TRBV15, the J call TRBJ2-7, with D perhaps TRBD1 or TRBD2 (5 bases each). Trimming pared 0 bases from V and 4 bases from J, leaving 13 bases between. Germline V gives CDR1 LNHNV, CDR2 YYDKDF (reference sequence). CDR3 length: 15 residues. CDR3 residues: CATSRDGGSGYEQYF. The CDR3 DNA follows: TGTGCCACCAGCAGAGATGGGGGAAGTGGGTACGAGCAGTACTTC.

With regard to this clonotype: The junction differs from germline at one of its ends, possibly a read error. The chain recombines TRBV27 with TRBJ1-2; the D is unclear. The CDR3 has 14 amino acids. Germline CDR1 is MNHEY and CDR2 is SMNVEV (reference sequence). As DNA, the CDR3 is TGCGCCAGCAGTTTATCCCCCCGGGGCTATGGCTACACCTTC. Residues: CASSLSPRGYGYTF.

The gene calls are TRBV7-9 and TRBJ2-2; D possibly corresponds to TRBD2 (6 bases). Per germline, CDR1 SEHNR and CDR2 FQNEAQ (reference sequence). The CDR3 sequence is 15 residues long. Trimming removed 3 bases from V and 5 bases from J, with 13 bases in between. The CDR3 DNA follows: TGTGCCAGCAGCTTTGGAGGGGCTCAGACCGGGGAGCTGTTTTTT. It encodes CASSFGGAQTGELFF.

The chain uses TRBV28 and TRBJ2-4; D is ambiguous. The better agreement between TRBJ2-7 and the DNA end casts doubt on the J call. This CDR3 spans 11 amino acids. Germline values: CDR1 MDHEN, CDR2 SYDVKM. The CDR3 nucleotides read TGTGCCAGCCTATCGTCCTACGAGCAGTACTTC. Protein sequence: CASLSSYEQYF.

V gene TRBV4-2 combines with J gene TRBJ2-5; the match to TRBD2 covers 9 bases. CDR1 is LGHNA, CDR2 YNFKEQ, per germline. V was clipped by 2 bases and J by 4 bases; unmatched bases: 23. This CDR3 is 21 amino acids long. The CDR3, as DNA: TGTGCCAGCAGCCAACGACCCCGGGACGGTAGACTAGCGGAGATGGGAGAGACCCAGTACTTC. It is translated as CASSQRPRDGRLAEMGETQYF.

The chain recombines TRBV20-1 with TRBJ2-1, with D possibly being TRBD2 (5 bases). Trimming took off 3 bases at V and 3 bases at J, with 18 bases between the two ends. CDR1 and CDR2 (germline): DFQATT, SNEGSKA (reference sequence). CDR3 size: 16 residues. The CDR3 region is CSARTPLGEGYNEQFF. For the CDR3, the DNA is TGCAGTGCTAGGACCCCTCTCGGCGAGGGCTACAATGAGCAGTTCTTC.

The gene calls are TRBV25-1 and TRBJ2-1; 9 bases map to TRBD2. The CDR3 spans 16 residues. Looked up from germline, CDR1 is MGHDK and CDR2 is SYGVNS. V shed 2 bases and J 3 bases; nucleotides not matched to a gene: 5. CDR3 sequence reads: CASSEPSGEHYNEQFF. The CDR3 DNA reads TGTGCCAGCAGTGAACCTAGCGGGGAACACTACAATGAGCAGTTCTTC. Full variable domain (missing parts from reference TRBV25-1 and TRBJ2-1): EADIYQTPRYLVIGTGKKITLECSQTMGHDKMYWYQQDPGMELHLIHYSYGVNSTEKGDLSSESTVSRIRTEHFPLTLESARPSHTSQYLCASSEPSGEHYNEQFFGPGTRLTVL.

This clonotype occurred once. The rearrangement links TRBV15 to TRBJ1-2; D is perhaps TRBD1 (6 bases). V was trimmed by 0 bases and J by 2 bases, leaving 7 bases between them. The CDR3 is 14 amino acids. Germline V gives CDR1 LNHNV, CDR2 YYDKDF (reference sequence). The CDR3 bases are TGTGCCACCAGCAGAGAAAGGGGGAACTATGGCTACACCTTC. Its protein product is CATSRERGNYGYTF.

This clonotype was picked up many times. This chain's CDR3 is CASSQGRGSYGYTF. CDR3 nucleotide sequence: TGCGCCAGCAGCCAAGGTCGGGGGAGCTATGGCTACACCTTC. The rearrangement links TRBV4-1 to TRBJ1-2, with D maybe TRBD1 (5 bases). CDR3 length equals 14 residues. From germline, CDR1 is MGHRA and CDR2 YSYEKL. V was clipped by 1 base and J by 4 bases, with 10 bases between them.